This is a list of T cell receptor beta chains from one sample in a study of blood T cell repertoires in COVID-19. The table came from immunoSEQ multiplex PCR; TCRdb's copy has only in-frame clones and leaves some out. Of about 190,000 clones in the sample, under 90% were seen once. Sequenced: peripheral blood. The receptors were gathered from a man aged 60 to 75 with acute or convalescent COVID-19. The CDR3 runs from the conserved cysteine through the conserved F or W. D genes are given only for firm matches. Clone size appears in some rows only: once, few, many, or a class for an expanded clone.

clone size	V gene	D gene	J gene	CDR3 DNA	CDR3 protein
few	TRBV27	NA	TRBJ1-2	TGTGCCAGCAGTGTGGCTTCTAACTATGGCTACACCTTC	CASSVASNYGYTF
NA	TRBV15	NA	TRBJ2-3	TGTGCCACCAGCAGAGATCTTAATTTTGGCAGGGTTACGCAGTATTTT	CATSRDLNFGRVTQYF
NA	TRBV5-1	NA	TRBJ2-5	TGCGCCAGCAGCTTGGGGGCGCAGGTTAAAGAGACCCAGTACTTC	CASSLGAQVKETQYF
NA	TRBV3-1/TRBV3-2	TRBD2	TRBJ2-7	TGTGCCAGCAGCCAAGTTTCCCCCTCCGGGACTAGCTACGAGCAGTACTTC	CASSQVSPSGTSYEQYF
NA	TRBV7-9	NA	TRBJ1-4	TGTGCCAGCAGCGTACAGGGCCTTAATGAAAAACTGTTTTTT	CASSVQGLNEKLFF
NA	TRBV29-1	NA	TRBJ2-2	TGCAGCGTTGAGAGTGGGGCAGGGGAGTCCGGGGAGCTGTTTTTT	CSVESGAGESGELFF
NA	TRBV19	TRBD1	TRBJ1-5	TGTGCCAGTCAGGGGGTACAGGGCAACAATCAGCCCCAGCATTTT	CASQGVQGNNQPQHF
NA	TRBV5-4	TRBD1	TRBJ1-3	TGTGCCAGCAGCTTACAGGGGTCGGGAAACACCATATATTTT	CASSLQGSGNTIYF
NA	TRBV3-1/TRBV3-2	NA	TRBJ2-7	TGTGCCAGCAGCCAAGCATCCGCGACCTACGAGCAGTACTTC	CASSQASATYEQYF
NA	TRBV19	NA	TRBJ1-5	TGTGCCAGTAATCCCGCGGGGGGTGGCAATCAGCCCCAGCATTTT	CASNPAGGGNQPQHF
NA	TRBV19	NA	TRBJ1-6	TGTGCCAGTAGGCCCTCCAGACAGAGGAATTCACCCCTCCACTTT	CASRPSRQRNSPLHF
NA	TRBV19	TRBD2	TRBJ2-7	TGTGCCAGTAAGGGGAGCGGGAGGCTTGGTAAGCAGTACTTC	CASKGSGRLGKQYF
NA	TRBV7-9	TRBD1	TRBJ2-7	TGTGCCAGCAGCTTTGGACAGGGGGCCAACGAGCAGTACTTC	CASSFGQGANEQYF
few	TRBV29-1	NA	TRBJ2-7	TGCAGCGCCCGACAGATTAATACCTACGAGCAGTACTTC	CSARQINTYEQYF
NA	TRBV24-1	NA	TRBJ1-2	TGTGCCACCAGTGGGGAGACCTATGGCTACACCTTC	CATSGETYGYTF
NA	TRBV7-9	NA	TRBJ2-1	TGTGCCAGCAGCTTAGACCGGGGAGGTGGGTTCTTC	CASSLDRGGGFF
NA	TRBV5-5	TRBD1	TRBJ2-7	TGTGCCAGCAGCCGGGACAGTACCTACGAGCAGTACTTC	CASSRDSTYEQYF
NA	TRBV27	NA	TRBJ1-1	TGTGCCAGCAGTTTGAATAGGGGGACTGAAGCTTTCTTT	CASSLNRGTEAFF
NA	TRBV19	NA	TRBJ1-5	TGTGCCAGTAGTACCTCCGGGGGCAATCAGCCCCAGCATTTT	CASSTSGGNQPQHF
few	TRBV6-4	TRBD1	TRBJ1-1	TGTGCCAGCAGTGAGGCGGACAGGGGGAACACTGAAGCTTTCTTT	CASSEADRGNTEAFF
NA	TRBV11-3	NA	TRBJ1-6	TGTGCCAGCAGGTTTCGGATCAGGGCCGATAATTCACCCCTCCACTTT	CASRFRIRADNSPLHF
NA	TRBV9	NA	TRBJ1-1	TGTGCCAGCAGCGTAGGCGAAGGGGTTATGAACACTGAAGCTTTCTTT	CASSVGEGVMNTEAFF
NA	TRBV6-6	TRBD1	TRBJ1-6	TGTGCCAGCAGCCGAGACCACGGACAGGGAGCTTCGTCACCCCTCCACTTT	CASSRDHGQGASSPLHF
many	TRBV11-2	TRBD1	TRBJ2-7	TGTGCCAGCAGCCTGGGGGGTGGTGGGACAGGGTATCAATCCTACGAGCAGTACTTC	CASSLGGGGTGYQSYEQYF
many	TRBV10-3	TRBD1	TRBJ2-2	TGTGCCATCAGTGGGGGGACAGGGGGCGACACCGGGGAGCTGTTTTTT	CAISGGTGGDTGELFF
NA	TRBV2	NA	TRBJ2-1	TGTGCCAGCGATCAAGGGGGCAATGAGCAGTTCTTC	CASDQGGNEQFF
NA	TRBV2	TRBD1	TRBJ1-2	TGTGCCAGCAGTGAACAGGGGGATGCTGGCTACACCTTC	CASSEQGDAGYTF
NA	TRBV7-3	TRBD2	TRBJ2-1	TGTGCCAGCTCTACTAGCGGAGCCTACAATGAGCAGTTCTTC	CASSTSGAYNEQFF
NA	TRBV30	NA	TRBJ1-6	TGTGCCTCCCGGAGGTCAGGGGTAAATTCACCCCTCCACTTT	CASRRSGVNSPLHF
NA	TRBV6-6	TRBD1	TRBJ1-6	TGTGCCAGCAGACCCGGGACAGGGTGGGATTCACCCCTCCACTTT	CASRPGTGWDSPLHF
NA	TRBV3-1/TRBV3-2	NA	TRBJ1-4	TGTGCCAGCAGCCAAGTGACTGGAGTCTCAACTAATGAAAAACTGTTTTTT	CASSQVTGVSTNEKLFF
NA	TRBV7-2	TRBD1	TRBJ2-7	TGTGCCAGCAGCTTCTGGACAGGGGCTGGCTACGAGCAGTACTTC	CASSFWTGAGYEQYF
once	TRBV7-8	TRBD1	TRBJ1-2	TGTGCCAGCAGCTTGGGGACAGGGAGTCGCTATGGCTACACCTTC	CASSLGTGSRYGYTF
NA	TRBV24-1	TRBD1	TRBJ2-1	TGTGCCACCAGTGACAACTTAGGGGACAGGGGGGGCAATGAGCAGTTCTTC	CATSDNLGDRGGNEQFF
NA	TRBV6-5	TRBD1	TRBJ1-4	TGTGCCAGCAGTTACTCTCCAGGGGGCTTAAGTGAAAAACTGTTTTTT	CASSYSPGGLSEKLFF
NA	TRBV29-1	NA	TRBJ2-4	TGCAGCGTGCCACCGGGACTCATAGCCAAAAACATTCAGTACTTC	CSVPPGLIAKNIQYF
once	TRBV5-5	NA	TRBJ2-2	TGTGCCAGCAGGCAAGGATCCGGGAGCACCGGGGAGCTGTTTTTT	CASRQGSGSTGELFF
NA	TRBV12-5	NA	TRBJ1-5	TGTGCTAGTGGCAGGACTCCTAGCAATCAGCCCCAGCATTTT	CASGRTPSNQPQHF
NA	TRBV20-1	NA	TRBJ1-5	TGCAGTGCTAGTCAGGCCCCAAATCAGCCCCAGCATTTT	CSASQAPNQPQHF
NA	TRBV10-2	TRBD1	TRBJ2-5	TGCGCCAGCAGCGACGACAGGGTTGTAGAGACCCAGTACTTC	CASSDDRVVETQYF
NA	TRBV2	NA	TRBJ2-1	TGTGCCAGCAGGGAGGGCGTCCATGAGCAGTTCTTC	CASREGVHEQFF
NA	TRBV5-4	NA	TRBJ1-5	TGTGCCAGCAGCTTGTCAGGGAGCAATCAGCCCCAGCATTTT	CASSLSGSNQPQHF
NA	TRBV11-2	NA	TRBJ1-2	TGTGCCAGCAGCTTAGGGGCCCAACCCTATGGCTACACCTTC	CASSLGAQPYGYTF
NA	TRBV9	TRBD1	TRBJ1-3	TGTGCCAGCAGCGTAGCGGGAGTCGCAGGGGGCCGTGGAAACACCATATATTTT	CASSVAGVAGGRGNTIYF
NA	TRBV4-2	TRBD2	TRBJ2-2	TGTGCCAGCAGCCAAGATAGCAGGACTAGCGGGAGTAGGGACACCGGGGAGCTGTTTTTT	CASSQDSRTSGSRDTGELFF
NA	TRBV6-5	TRBD1	TRBJ1-4	TGTGCCAGCAGGCGAACAGGGGCAACTAATGAAAAACTGTTTTTT	CASRRTGATNEKLFF
NA	TRBV30	NA	TRBJ1-1	TGTGCCTGGAGTATAGGGGGGAACACTGAAGCTTTCTTT	CAWSIGGNTEAFF
NA	TRBV6-5	NA	TRBJ1-3	TGTGCCAGCAGTTACGCGTTCTCTGGAAACACCATATATTTT	CASSYAFSGNTIYF
once	TRBV19	NA	TRBJ1-2	TGTGCCAGTAGTATCGGGTTCACTAACTATGGCTACACCTTC	CASSIGFTNYGYTF
NA	TRBV5-1	TRBD1	TRBJ2-6	TGCGCCAGCAGCCCCCAAGCTCCGGGACAGGGTTACTCTGGGGCCAACGTCCTGACTTTC	CASSPQAPGQGYSGANVLTF
once	TRBV14	NA	TRBJ2-7	TGTGCCAGCAGCCAAGTCTCGCGCCGCGAGCAGTACTTC	CASSQVSRREQYF
NA	TRBV6-5	NA	TRBJ1-2	TGTGCCAGCAGTTACGGGGCAGGCTATGGCTACACCTTC	CASSYGAGYGYTF
NA	TRBV2	TRBD1	TRBJ1-6	TGTGCCAGCACAATACAGGGGGAAAATTCACCCCTCCACTTT	CASTIQGENSPLHF
many	TRBV28	TRBD2	TRBJ2-2	TGTGCCAGCTCCCTCTGGAGGCTAGCGGGAGGACCCGGGGAGCTGTTTTTT	CASSLWRLAGGPGELFF
NA	TRBV4-1	TRBD1	TRBJ1-2	TGCGCCAGCAGCCAAGGGCAGGGGGAGAACTATGGCTACACCTTC	CASSQGQGENYGYTF
once	TRBV5-1	NA	TRBJ2-1	TGCGCCAGCAGCTGGCCCCGGGACTTCAAGGATGAGCAGTTCTTC	CASSWPRDFKDEQFF
NA	TRBV4-1	TRBD1	TRBJ2-1	TGCGCCAGCAGCCTCGGACAGGGGGCTGGGGATGAGCAGTTCTTC	CASSLGQGAGDEQFF
NA	TRBV9	TRBD2	TRBJ2-1	TGTGCCAGCAGCCTCCGGACTAGCGGGAGTCAGGAGCAGTTCTTC	CASSLRTSGSQEQFF
NA	TRBV9	NA	TRBJ1-1	TGTGCCAGCAGCGTAGTACCAGGGGACACTGAAGCTTTCTTT	CASSVVPGDTEAFF
NA	TRBV5-1	TRBD1	TRBJ1-1	TGCGCCAGCAGCTTGGATACAGGGGGCACTGAAGCTTTCTTT	CASSLDTGGTEAFF